Each of the 20 T cell receptor beta chains below was sequenced from the same sample in a study of PD-1 blockade in classical Hodgkin lymphoma. Indicated time point: cycle 4 day 1 (C4D1), after less than seven weeks of nivolumab. Each patient relapsed following autologous stem cell transplantation, and prior brentuximab vedotin exposure differed. Profiling relied on immunoSEQ multiplex PCR, and the TCRdb table lists in-frame clones only, not all of them. The sample records fewer than 95,000 clones, more than 80% being singletons. Sample: peripheral blood mononuclear cells (PBMCs), taken before the fourth cycle of nivolumab. These receptor sequences come from a human donor with classical Hodgkin lymphoma.

The V and J genes are TRBV5-1 and TRBJ2-7, with D perhaps TRBD2 (6 bases). This CDR3 spans 12 amino acids. Germline loops: CDR1 SGHRS, CDR2 YFSETQ. V shed 3 bases and J shed 6 bases, with 10 bases lying between them. The CDR3 DNA reads as TGCGCCAGCAGCTGGGAGGTGGGCGAGCAGTACTTC. This encodes CASSWEVGEQYF.

This chain links TRBV5-1 with TRBJ2-7; 12 bases map to TRBD2. Germline trimming cut 1 base from V and 4 bases from J; bases unmatched to any gene: 0. The CDR3 totals 14 residues. The V gene's germline CDR1 is SGHRS and CDR2 YFSETQ. This CDR3 is CASSLLAGGYEQYF. CDR3 DNA: TGCGCCAGCAGCTTGCTAGCGGGGGGGTACGAGCAGTACTTC.

The chain couples TRBV18 to TRBJ2-1, with unresolved D. V gave up 3 bases and J gave up 4 bases, with 13 bases separating them. This CDR3 has 15 amino acids. CDR1 and CDR2 from the germline V gene are KGHSH and LQKENI. The CDR3 is CASSPGANYYNEQFF. The CDR3 region has the DNA TGTGCCAGCTCACCGGGCGCCAACTATTACAATGAGCAGTTCTTC.

V usage is TRBV11-2 and J usage is TRBJ2-1, with D tentatively TRBD2 (6 bases). The germline CDR1 and CDR2 sequences are SGHAT and FQNNGV. The CDR3 has 14 amino acids. V lost 7 bases, J lost 8 bases, and 18 bases lay in between. The CDR3 protein is CASTSEAGLHEQFF. CDR3 sequence (DNA): TGTGCCAGCACCTCAGAAGCGGGTTTACATGAGCAGTTCTTC.

In this sample, this clone turned up once. The rearrangement joins TRBV5-6 to TRBJ2-1; 8 bases map to TRBD1. This CDR3 is 15 amino acids long. Per the germline V gene, CDR1 is SGHDT and CDR2 is YYEEEE. The junction had 7 bases not matched to a gene; V was cut back by 4 bases and J by 4 bases. In DNA, the CDR3 is TGTGCCAGCAGCGAATACAGGGGGTATTACAATGAGCAGTTCTTC. Translating gives CASSEYRGYYNEQFF.

This chain connects TRBV5-8 to TRBJ2-1; D uncertain. The V gene's germline CDR1 is SGHTS and CDR2 YDEGEE. The CDR3 length is 16 residues. The V end was cut by 1 base, the J end by 1 base, with 12 bases between. The CDR3 nucleotides read TGTGCCAGCAGCTTGATGGTTTCACCTTCCTACAATGAGCAGTTCTTC. Translated: CASSLMVSPSYNEQFF.

The rearrangement joins TRBV7-2 to TRBJ2-5; tentatively, D is TRBD1 (6 bases). The CDR3 extends over 18 amino acids. Trimming pared 6 bases from V and 5 bases from J, leaving 28 bases between. The germline V gene has CDR1 SGHTA and CDR2 FQGNSA. In nucleotides, the CDR3 is TGTGCCAGCAGAAGAGCGCCCTTGGGGGCAAATAGAGTTGAGACCCAGTACTTC. Its protein is CASRRAPLGANRVETQYF.

The chain carries TRBV27 and TRBJ2-7, with 9 bases identical to TRBD1. The trim removed 7 bases at V and 6 bases at J, leaving 16 bases unmatched. This CDR3 region has 16 residues. Germline V lookup: CDR1 MNHEY, CDR2 SMNVEV (reference sequence). This CDR3 is CASTKSPGQGSSEQYF. The DNA of the CDR3 is TGTGCCAGCACCAAATCGCCGGGACAGGGTTCAAGCGAGCAGTACTTC.

The gene calls are TRBV7-9 and TRBJ2-1, with D unresolved. With 1 base removed from V and 4 bases from J, the gap between germline ends came to 14 bases. Germline-derived CDR1 and CDR2 are SEHNR and FQNEAQ (reference sequence). The CDR3 covers 16 residues. The CDR3, as DNA: TGTGCCAGCAGCTTAGTAGGATGGAGTCAATACAATGAGCAGTTCTTC. This sequence encodes CASSLVGWSQYNEQFF.

The CDR3 protein is CASAALQETQYF. Here the CDR3 DNA reads TGTGCCAGCGCGGCGCTACAAGAGACCCAGTACTTC. The chain couples TRBV2 to TRBJ2-5; unclear D gene. V lost 8 bases to trimming and J lost 2 bases, with 9 bases between them. The CDR3 spans 12 residues. Germline CDR1 is SNHLY and CDR2 is FYNNEI.

The chain links TRBV7-8 to TRBJ1-5, with D perhaps TRBD1 (6 bases). Germline CDR1 is SGHVS and CDR2 is FQNEAQ. Trimming cost V 4 bases and J 6 bases, with 19 bases left between them. This CDR3 is 16 amino acids long. The CDR3 loop reads CASSSIGRGAGQPQHF. In DNA, the CDR3 is TGTGCCAGCAGCTCCATAGGAAGGGGGGCGGGTCAGCCCCAGCATTTT.

This clone came up once. The chain uses TRBV7-9 and TRBJ2-1, with 7 bases lining up with TRBD2. The V and J ends lost 2 bases and 7 bases, in that order; junction bases with no gene match: 14. The CDR3 spans 17 residues. Germline CDR1 and CDR2: SEHNR and FQNEAQ (reference sequence). The CDR3 is CASSLTSGGSSFNEQFF. The CDR3 nucleotides read TGTGCCAGCAGCTTAACGAGCGGCGGGAGCTCCTTTAATGAGCAGTTCTTC.

CDR3 DNA: TGCGCCAGCAGCCCCACTGCCGGGACAGAGAACACTGAAGCTTTCTTT. As protein: CASSPTAGTENTEAFF. The V and J genes are TRBV5-1 and TRBJ1-1; 7 bases are a match to TRBD1. In germline, CDR1 is SGHRS, CDR2 YFSETQ. The V gene end was trimmed by 4 bases and the J gene end by 1 base; junction bases not matched to a gene: 10. The CDR3 has 16 residues.

The rearrangement joins TRBV10-3 to TRBJ2-1; TRBD2 aligns across 8 bases. Germline V gives CDR1 ENHRY, CDR2 SYGVKD. The trim removed 10 bases at V and 6 bases at J, leaving 5 bases unmatched. This CDR3 is 12 amino acids long. In DNA, the CDR3 is TGTGCCACCGCACTAGCGGCCAATGAGCAGTTCTTC. Translating it yields CATALAANEQFF.

The chain has TRBV6-5 and TRBJ1-1, with 8 bases identical to TRBD1. The CDR3 loop spans 16 amino acids. The ends lost 4 bases at V and 1 base at J; junction bases unmatched: 8. Per the germline V gene, CDR1 is MNHEY and CDR2 is SVGAGI. Here the CDR3 DNA reads TGTGCCAGCAGTTTTCGGACAGGGTCGGGGAACACTGAAGCTTTCTTT. The encoded protein is CASSFRTGSGNTEAFF.

The sample holds one count of this clone. This chain joins TRBV14 and TRBJ2-7; possible D gene TRBD1, 6 bases. CDR1 and CDR2 from the germline V gene are SGHDN and FVKESK. Trimming took off 5 bases at V and 1 base at J, with 18 bases between the two ends. This CDR3 is 16 amino acids long. CDR3 amino acids: CASSSLGQSFSYEQYF. CDR3 in DNA: TGTGCCAGCAGCTCACTAGGACAGAGCTTTTCCTACGAGCAGTACTTC.

The V and J genes are TRBV5-6 and TRBJ1-1; D is unclear. Trimming shortened V by 1 base and J by 1 base, and 14 bases separated the two germline ends. From germline, CDR1 is SGHDT and CDR2 YYEEEE. The CDR3 length is 16 residues. The CDR3, as DNA: TGTGCCAGCAGCTTGAGGGTAGCCCAACAGAACACTGAAGCTTTCTTT. As protein: CASSLRVAQQNTEAFF. Drawing the rest from reference TRBV5-6 and TRBJ1-1, the complete variable domain is DAGVTQSPTHLIKTRGQQVTLRCSPKSGHDTVSWYQQALGQGPQFIFQYYEEEERQRGNFPDRFSGHQFPNYSSELNVNALLLGDSALYLCASSLRVAQQNTEAFFGQGTRLTVV.

J is TRBJ1-2 and V is TRBV6-1, with D uncertain. The germline V gene encodes CDR1 MNHNS and CDR2 SASEGT. The CDR3 runs 14 residues. Deletions cut 2 bases from V and 4 bases from J, with 11 bases between. The CDR3 region has the DNA TGTGCCAGCAGTGAAACGGCAGGCGCCTATGGCTACACCTTC. Amino acid sequence: CASSETAGAYGYTF.

This chain joins TRBV4-3 and TRBJ2-1; 11 bases are shared with TRBD2. The CDR3 runs 16 residues. The ends lost 0 bases at V and 8 bases at J; junction bases unmatched: 6. Germline CDR1 and CDR2: LGHNA and YSLEER. CDR3 sequence (DNA): TGCGCCAGCAGCCAAGAGTCTAGCGGGAGGAGGTATGAGCAGTTCTTC. Amino acid sequence: CASSQESSGRRYEQFF.

The chain employs TRBV9 and TRBJ2-1; 9 bases match TRBD2. The V gene end was trimmed by 6 bases and the J gene end by 15 bases; junction bases not matched to a gene: 16. This CDR3 spans 14 amino acids. Germline-derived CDR1 and CDR2 are SGDLS and YYNGEE. CDR3 in amino acids: CASTQGLASMSPFF. CDR3 in DNA: TGTGCCAGCACCCAGGGACTAGCTTCGATGAGTCCGTTCTTC.